This T cell receptor (beta chain) originates from a study of naive and memory T cell subsets (dated by TCRdb to 2017 to 2019). Study-level background: In the figure summarizing the skin biopsy and whole blood samples, around 10 blood donors, 7 tuberculin skin test biopsies and 3 saline control biopsies were reported. Usually PCR2 was run as a SYBR Green qPCR and stopped at a set threshold, although low-input samples could use end-point PCR (approximately 6 cycles) instead.

General study outcomes and caveats: The potential sensitivity of the RNA-based method to TCR transcript changes with T cell activation and differentiation was acknowledged.

The study reported a robust and sensitive protocol to amplify, sequence and analyze TCRs, based on 3' ligation of a UMI-containing oligonucleotide to TCR cDNA. For whole blood analysis, about 2.5 ml of peripheral blood was collected from healthy adult volunteers into Tempus tubes, and RNA was extracted following the manufacturer's instructions. Before reverse transcription, total RNA that had not been cell sorted was treated with RQ1 DNase, with a target input of roughly 1 to 1,100 ng. Skin biopsy and whole blood libraries were made to test pipeline robustness in samples where T cells form a minority population. This clonotype was seen only a few times. The clone's antigen remains unknown. No base qualities exist here, and no much larger clone lies one base off it. The germline V gene (reference sequence) provides CDR1 LNHDA and CDR2 SQIVND. There are 15 amino acids in the CDR3, from cysteine to phenylalanine inclusive. Only the CDR3 part of the read is kept: 45 bases, read in frame from the first base. V lost 5 bases and J lost 10 bases; the stretch between them is 21 bases long.

The library came from 5' RACE. The ligated cDNA was amplified in four rounds of PCR with nested alpha and beta constant region primers together with the SP2 primer. TCR RNA was reverse transcribed with SuperScript IV using alpha and beta constant region primers for the blood and skin samples. An oligonucleotide carrying the Illumina SP2 primer and a UMI was ligated to the 3' end of the cDNA by means of T4 RNA ligase 1. To prevent hairpin formation, the 12-nucleotide UMI was made up of two random hexamers with an eight-base spacer between them. From the second PCR onward, TCR alpha and beta chain libraries were processed separately, and dual indexing was applied for multiplexing. After pooling, the indexed libraries were analyzed by capillary electrophoresis and sequenced on either an Illumina MiSeq or NextSeq. PhiX DNA at roughly 4.5-8% was added to the libraries to raise base diversity and improve cluster recognition. The study's own analysis went as follows. Demultiplexor took UMIs from read 2, joined the UMIs to the TCR sequence from read 1, and separated reads according to sample indices. Decombinator identified V and J genes and V-J junctions and gave each TCR a five-part identifier that included V and J deletions. Collapsinator relied on UMIs to correct both sequencing errors and PCR amplification heterogeneity, producing a UMI-based abundance for each TCR. CDR3Translator converted identifiers to nucleotide sequence, translated to amino acids, and extracted CDR3 regions using terminal motifs. After normalization to the amount of input RNA, the error-corrected alpha and beta TCR counts from blood and from skin were compared. TCRdb's own reprocessing of the public reads used fastp at Q25 and MiXCR and kept productive beta chains. Rows matching on CDR3 protein sequence are summarized as one entry with the most common DNA and genes. V and J calls and clone size were set by TCRdb, not the authors. The sample table holds 55,000 to 70,000 distinct CDR3 sequences, of which approximately 7.2% were seen once. Of the sample, about a tenth is held by the ten largest clones.

Rearrangement joined TRBV19 to TRBJ2-1, with the D gene not confidently named. This TCR came from a male donor in good health. The DNA is as follows: TGTGCCAGTAGTCCAGGATTCCTTATTAGCAACGAGCAGTTCTTC. Translated, it reads CASSPGFLISNEQFF.